Listed here are 21 T cell receptor beta chains from one sample, sequenced in a study of human T cells and chemical hapten exposure. Whole blood that had not been fractionated was the source of extracted total RNA. TCRdb re-called the 5' RACE reads through MiXCR, storing one row per CDR3 protein. The table records around 100,000 distinct CDR3 sequences, roughly 19% of them present only once. Every receptor here comes from a human donor in good health.

This clonotype was detected only a few times. V gene TRBV7-2 combines with J gene TRBJ2-7, with D perhaps given as TRBD1 or TRBD2 (5 bases each). This CDR3 spans 17 amino acids. CDR1 SGHTA and CDR2 FQGNSA come from the germline V gene. Trimming took off 5 bases at V and 1 base at J, with 21 bases between the two ends. CDR3 region: CASSLAGQGISSYEQYF. In DNA, the CDR3 is TGTGCCAGCAGCCTGGCGGGCCAGGGAATCTCTTCCTACGAGCAGTACTTC.

The gene calls are TRBV5-7 and TRBJ1-2; tentative D call: TRBD1 (5 bases). TRBV5-7 is noted as an ORF with a role that remains uncertain. V lost 2 bases and J lost 6, with 14 bases in between. The length of the CDR3 is 14 residues. The CDR3 protein is CASSLVRGGDGYTF. Here the CDR3 DNA reads TGTGCCAGCAGCTTAGTTAGGGGAGGAGATGGCTACACCTTC.

Only a few counts were recorded for this clonotype. The J gene is TRBJ1-5, the V gene TRBV10-2; D is unclear. V shed 3 bases and J shed 3 bases, with 9 bases lying between them. Germline V gene sequence: CDR1 WSHSY, CDR2 SAAADI. The CDR3 totals 14 residues. The CDR3 region is CASSDKQPNQPQHF. The CDR3 bases are TGCGCCAGCAGTGATAAACAGCCCAATCAGCCCCAGCATTTT.

In this sample, this clonotype turned up a few times. This sequence joins TRBV20-1 and TRBJ2-1; D is perhaps TRBD2 (6 bases). CDR3 length: 12 amino acids. From germline, CDR1 is DFQATT and CDR2 SNEGSKA (reference sequence). Between the trimmed V and J ends, which lost 4 bases and 8 bases, there was a span of 12 bases. The CDR3 DNA reads as TGCAGTGCTACCTACGGGAGCGATGAGCAGTTCTTC. Translation: CSATYGSDEQFF.

The gene calls are TRBV29-1 and TRBJ1-1; D unresolved. This CDR3 contains 11 residues. Germline values: CDR1 SQVTM, CDR2 ANQGSEA. The germline V and J ends were trimmed by 8 bases and 1 base, with 8 bases remaining between them. The CDR3 DNA follows: TGCAGCCCTTTTAAGAACACTGAAGCTTTCTTT. Translated, it gives CSPFKNTEAFF.

This clonotype has a single count. Mismatch with germline at one junction end may stem from a read error. This chain connects TRBV7-8 to TRBJ2-3, with TRBD2 matching 9 bases. Germline CDR1 SGHVS, CDR2 FQNEAQ. This CDR3 spans 16 amino acids. The CDR3 loop reads CTSSSGTSKGTDTQYF. CDR3 nucleotide sequence: TGTACCAGCAGCTCCGGGACTAGCAAGGGTACAGATACGCAGTATTTT.

This clonotype turned up a few times. J is TRBJ1-1 and V is TRBV28; D is ambiguous. Trimming pared 8 bases from V and 3 bases from J, leaving 13 bases between. This CDR3 is 13 amino acids long. Per the germline V gene, CDR1 is MDHEN and CDR2 is SYDVKM. The CDR3 protein is CASRALGDTEAFF. In nucleotides, the CDR3 is TGTGCCAGCCGAGCGTTAGGAGACACTGAAGCTTTCTTT.

This clonotype was seen at least ten times. Compared with germline, one end of the junction differs, possibly owing to a read error. The chain links TRBV5-4 to TRBJ2-4, with TRBD1 identical over 9 bases. This CDR3 is built from 11 residues. In germline, CDR1 is SGHNT, CDR2 YYREEE (reference sequence). CDR3 amino acids: CASSSGDRVDF. CDR3 sequence (DNA): TGTGCCAGCAGCTCCGGGGACAGGGTAGACTTC.

This clonotype came up once. V is TRBV5-8 and J is TRBJ1-5; D is perhaps TRBD1 (6 bases). The CDR3 is 15 amino acids. Germline V gene sequence: CDR1 SGHTS, CDR2 YDEGEE. Trimming cost V 1 base and J 2 bases, with 10 bases left between them. The DNA for the CDR3 is TGTGCCAGCAGCTTGACCAGGGGTCGCAATCAGCCCCAGCATTTT. This gives the protein CASSLTRGRNQPQHF.

The table lists this clonotype with a few counts. This rearrangement joins TRBV28 to TRBJ1-5; maybe TRBD1 (6 bases). The CDR3 has 14 amino acids. V was shortened by 7 bases and J by 11 bases, with 21 bases between the two germline ends. Germline CDR1 and CDR2: MDHEN and SYDVKM. The CDR3 DNA follows: TGTGCCAGCATCCCGGACAGAGGATCGACGGCCCAGCATTTT. Protein: CASIPDRGSTAQHF.

This chain joins TRBV12-3 or TRBV12-4 and TRBJ2-1; D could derive from TRBD1 or TRBD2 (6 bases each). The CDR3 length is 13 residues. With 5 bases removed from V and 8 bases from J, the gap between germline ends came to 13 bases. In nucleotides, the CDR3 is TGTGCCAGCAGTCCAGGAGGGGGACATGAGCAGTTCTTC. This gives the protein CASSPGGGHEQFF.

The sample holds many counts of this clonotype. The chain employs TRBV7-8 and TRBJ1-6, with 9 bases lining up with TRBD1. The CDR3 runs 17 residues. Per germline, CDR1 SGHVS and CDR2 FQNEAQ. V shed 1 base and J 5 bases; nucleotides not matched to a gene: 6. CDR3 in amino acids: CASSLEGQGFHNSPLHF. In nucleotides, the CDR3 is TGTGCCAGCAGCTTAGAGGGACAGGGTTTCCATAATTCACCCCTCCACTTT.

There are a few counts of this clonotype. The chain joins TRBV5-1 to TRBJ2-6; possibly TRBD1 for D (5 bases). Trimming removed 0 bases at V and 2 bases at J, with 12 bases between. The CDR3 contains 17 residues. Germline CDR1 reads SGHRS; CDR2 reads YFSETQ. The CDR3 region has the DNA TGCGCCAGCAGCTTGGCCAGGGCAGGTACTGGGGCCAACGTCCTGACTTTC. Amino acid sequence: CASSLARAGTGANVLTF.

The chain uses TRBV10-3 and TRBJ2-5, with 8 bases aligning to TRBD1. The CDR3 runs to 14 residues. V lost 7 bases, J lost 5 bases, and 9 bases stayed unmatched. Germline V gene data show CDR1 as ENHRY and CDR2 as SYGVKD. CDR3 sequence: CAIKGTGGEETQYF. CDR3 sequence (DNA): TGTGCCATCAAAGGGACAGGCGGCGAGGAGACCCAGTACTTC.

This clonotype was recorded a few times. CDR3 protein: CASSRTGWNYGYTF. The CDR3 coding sequence is TGTGCCAGCAGTCGGACAGGATGGAACTATGGCTACACCTTC. This chain joins TRBV28 and TRBJ1-2; 7 bases align to TRBD1. Trimming at V came to 5 bases and at J to 2 bases, leaving 5 bases not matched to a gene. Germline V gene sequence: CDR1 MDHEN, CDR2 SYDVKM. The CDR3 loop spans 14 amino acids.

This chain joins TRBV29-1 and TRBJ2-5, with D possibly matching TRBD1 (6 bases). This CDR3 has 12 amino acids. The germline V and J ends were trimmed by 7 bases and 1 base, with 10 bases remaining between them. CDR1 SQVTM and CDR2 ANQGSEA come from the germline V gene. For the CDR3, the DNA is TGCAGCGCCGCACAGGGCCAAGAGACCCAGTACTTC. This codes for CSAAQGQETQYF.

This clonotype has just a few counts. The genes are TRBV28 and TRBJ2-7; D is perhaps TRBD1 (5 bases). CDR1 and CDR2 from the germline V gene are MDHEN and SYDVKM. This CDR3 has 17 amino acids. V was clipped by 3 bases and J by 0 bases, with 18 bases between them. The CDR3 DNA reads TGTGCCAGCAGTTTCACGCAGGGAATACCTGACTCCTACGAGCAGTACTTC. Protein sequence: CASSFTQGIPDSYEQYF.

This clonotype has more than one count but fewer than ten. The chain uses TRBV5-6 and TRBJ1-4; 10 bases agree with TRBD1. The CDR3 sequence is 16 residues long. V was clipped by 4 bases and J by 7 bases; unmatched bases: 10. Germline V gene lookup returns CDR1 SGHDT and CDR2 YYEEEE. CDR3 in DNA: TGTGCCAGCAGCGACATCTCCGGGACAGGGGTTGAAAAACTGTTTTTT. This encodes CASSDISGTGVEKLFF.

The sample holds a few counts of this clonotype. The CDR3 reads CASRTLAGGTDTQYF. In nucleotides, the CDR3 is TGTGCCAGCAGAACTCTAGCGGGAGGCACAGATACGCAGTATTTT. The chain combines TRBV12-3 or TRBV12-4 with TRBJ2-3, with 10 bases lining up with TRBD2. V shed 6 bases, J shed 1 base, and the junction held 4 bases outside the gene matches. This CDR3 spans 15 amino acids.

The J gene is TRBJ2-7, the V gene TRBV28, with 7 bases that match TRBD1. The V gene end was trimmed by 6 bases and the J gene end by 3 bases; junction bases not matched to a gene: 5. The CDR3 is 13 amino acids. In germline, CDR1 is MDHEN, CDR2 SYDVKM. CDR3 loop: CASRLTGDYEQYF. The CDR3 bases are TGTGCCAGCAGACTCACAGGGGACTACGAGCAGTACTTC.

The rearrangement links TRBV27 to TRBJ2-7; D not resolved. Germline-derived CDR1 and CDR2 are MNHEY and SMNVEV (reference sequence). The CDR3 spans 17 residues. V was trimmed by 5 bases and J by 3 bases, leaving 23 bases between them. Written as DNA, the CDR3 is TGTGCCAGCAGTCCCGCGACTCCCCAGACATACTACTACGAGCAGTACTTC. Translated: CASSPATPQTYYYEQYF.